These 20 T cell receptor beta chains were sequenced from one sample in a study of blood T cell repertoires in COVID-19. This table comes from immunoSEQ multiplex PCR, and its TCRdb copy is limited to in-frame clones, with some not included. The repertoire includes 80,000 to 100,000 clones, 80% of them detected once, and roughly 19% sits in the top ten. The material sequenced was peripheral blood. These receptors were obtained from a human donor in a cohort sampled during active COVID-19.

The rearrangement joins TRBV9 to TRBJ1-1, with TRBD1 matching 10 bases. The CDR3 totals 18 residues. Germline loops: CDR1 SGDLS, CDR2 YYNGEE. Trimming at V came to 4 bases and at J to 1 base, leaving 13 bases not matched to a gene. The CDR3 DNA follows: TGTGCCAGCAGCCCTTTTCGGACAGGGGGATTTTCGAACACTGAAGCTTTCTTT. It is translated as CASSPFRTGGFSNTEAFF.

This chain connects TRBV7-3 to TRBJ2-1, with 7 bases lining up with TRBD2. The CDR3 has 13 residues. The V and J ends lost 5 bases and 5 bases, in that order; junction bases with no gene match: 3. Germline CDR1 SGHTA, CDR2 FQGTGA. The CDR3 region is CASSRGTNNEQFF. CDR3 coding DNA: TGTGCCAGCAGCCGAGGGACTAACAATGAGCAGTTCTTC. The whole variable domain, remainder taken from reference TRBV7-3 and TRBJ2-1, is GAGVSQTPSNKVTEKGKYVELRCDPISGHTALYWYRQSLGQGPEFLIYFQGTGAADDSGLPNDRFFAVRPEGSVSTLKIQRTERGDSAVYLCASSRGTNNEQFFGPGTRLTVL.

The rearrangement uses TRBV19 and TRBJ2-1; 15 bases match TRBD2. V lost 0 bases to trimming and J lost 5 bases; unmatched junction nucleotides: 11. The V gene's germline CDR1 is LNHDA and CDR2 SQIVND (reference sequence). This CDR3 has 20 residues. CDR3 region: CASSIDGLAGGVIKNNEQFF. For the CDR3, the DNA is TGTGCCAGTAGTATAGATGGACTAGCGGGAGGGGTAATAAAGAACAATGAGCAGTTCTTC.

This chain links TRBV28 with TRBJ1-1; 7 positions agree with TRBD1. This CDR3 region has 15 residues. V was pared by 3 bases and J by 1 base, with 5 bases of the junction left unmatched. Germline CDR1 MDHEN, CDR2 SYDVKM. CDR3 bases: TGTGCCAGCAGTTTTATCGGGGACAGGAACACTGAAGCTTTCTTT. Its translation is CASSFIGDRNTEAFF.

The gene calls are TRBV6-6 and TRBJ1-1; D may be TRBD1 (6 bases). V dropped 5 bases and J dropped 6 bases, with 22 bases sitting between them. There are 16 residues in the CDR3. Germline CDR1 MNHNY, CDR2 SVGAGI (reference sequence). In nucleotides, the CDR3 is TGTGCCAGCAGTCTCGATTATCGGGGGGCGCAGGCTGAAGCTTTCTTT. It encodes CASSLDYRGAQAEAFF.

V is TRBV7-8 and J is TRBJ1-1; D is perhaps TRBD1 (5 bases). The CDR3 consists of 14 residues. Looked up from germline, CDR1 is SGHVS and CDR2 is FQNEAQ. The V end was cut by 3 bases, the J end by 3 bases, with 11 bases between. The CDR3, as DNA: TGTGCCAGCAGCTTTGACAGAGAGGACACTGAAGCTTTCTTT. Translating gives CASSFDREDTEAFF.

The chain combines TRBV5-1 with TRBJ1-3, with D perhaps TRBD1 (5 bases). The CDR3 consists of 15 residues. V lost 0 bases to trimming and J lost 4 bases, with 11 bases between them. Germline V gives CDR1 SGHRS, CDR2 YFSETQ. CDR3 coding DNA: TGCGCCAGCAGCTTGGATCCAGGGTCAGGAAACACCATATATTTT. This translates into CASSLDPGSGNTIYF. The full variable domain, completed using reference TRBV5-1 and TRBJ1-3, is KAGVTQTPRYLIKTRGQQVTLSCSPISGHRSVSWYQQTPGQGLQFLFEYFSETQRNKGNFPGRFSGRQFSNSRSEMNVSTLELGDSALYLCASSLDPGSGNTIYFGEGSWLTVV.

V gene TRBV12-5 combines with J gene TRBJ1-5; D possibly corresponds to TRBD1 (5 bases). V was clipped by 1 base and J by 5 bases, with 6 bases between them. Germline V gives CDR1 LGHNT, CDR2 FRNRAP. The CDR3 length is 13 residues. CDR3 residues: CASGLGGDQPQHF. DNA for the CDR3: TGTGCTAGTGGTTTGGGGGGGGATCAGCCCCAGCATTTT.

This clone was observed a single time. This chain joins TRBV27 and TRBJ1-2, with 10 bases fitting TRBD1. Germline V CDR1 and CDR2: MNHEY, SMNVEV (reference sequence). The CDR3 has 16 residues. Trimming took 3 bases from V and 4 from J; bases not matched to a gene: 8. Here the CDR3 DNA reads TGTGCCAGCAGTTTGTGGCCGACAGGGGGCGGCTATGGCTACACCTTC. This sequence encodes CASSLWPTGGGYGYTF.

This chain's CDR3 is CASSSPGGLTEAFF. The CDR3 DNA follows: TGTGCCAGCAGTTCCCCGGGAGGATTAACTGAAGCTTTCTTT. V and J are TRBV27 and TRBJ1-1; no clear D gene. CDR3 length equals 14 residues. Germline V gene data show CDR1 as MNHEY and CDR2 as SMNVEV (reference sequence). V gave up 4 bases and J gave up 5 bases, with 14 bases separating them.

The V gene is TRBV18, the J gene TRBJ1-2; D possibly corresponds to TRBD1 (5 bases). V shed 2 bases and J shed 2 bases, with 12 bases lying between them. The CDR3 spans 15 residues. CDR1 is KGHSH, CDR2 LQKENI, per germline. In DNA, the CDR3 is TGTGCCAGCTCACCAGGTCAGGGCCCGAACTATGGCTACACCTTC. Translated, it gives CASSPGQGPNYGYTF.

The V gene is TRBV7-9, the J gene TRBJ1-1; D not certain. In germline, CDR1 is SEHNR, CDR2 FQNEAQ (reference sequence). Trimming left V 4 bases short and J 0 bases short, with 9 bases between. CDR3 length equals 14 residues. The CDR3 here is CASSSNFMNTEAFF. The CDR3 DNA reads as TGTGCCAGCAGCTCCAATTTCATGAACACTGAAGCTTTCTTT. The full variable domain, its missing parts supplied by reference TRBV7-9 and TRBJ1-1, is DTGVSQNPRHKITKRGQNVTFRCDPISEHNRLYWYRQTLGQGPEFLTYFQNEAQLEKSRLLSDRFSAERPKGSFSTLEIQRTEQGDSAMYLCASSSNFMNTEAFFGQGTRLTVV.

The chain uses TRBV6-5 and TRBJ1-3; maybe TRBD1 (5 bases). Germline-derived CDR1 and CDR2 are MNHEY and SVGAGI. The CDR3 is made up of 15 amino acids. The ends were cut back, 5 bases at V and 0 bases at J, with 11 bases in the middle. In nucleotides, the CDR3 is TGTGCCAGCAGTCGGGACTTTCACTCTGGAAACACCATATATTTT. Its protein product is CASSRDFHSGNTIYF.

The chain recombines TRBV27 with TRBJ2-7; D is possibly TRBD2 (6 bases). The germline V and J ends were trimmed by 4 bases and 2 bases, with 9 bases remaining between them. CDR3 length: 13 amino acids. Germline-derived CDR1 and CDR2 are MNHEY and SMNVEV (reference sequence). The CDR3 spells CASSYREPYEQYF. The DNA of the CDR3 is TGTGCCAGCAGTTACCGGGAGCCCTACGAGCAGTACTTC.

The gene calls are TRBV24-1 and TRBJ2-3, with 7 bases fitting TRBD2. V lost 8 bases, J lost 3 bases, and 7 bases stayed unmatched. CDR3 length equals 14 residues. Per the germline V gene, CDR1 is KGHDR and CDR2 is SFDVKD. The CDR3 DNA reads TGTGCCACCACGACTAGCCTTGATACAGATACGCAGTATTTT. Translation gives CATTTSLDTDTQYF.

This rearrangement joins TRBV2 to TRBJ2-4; no clear D gene. Germline CDR1 and CDR2: SNHLY and FYNNEI. V lost 8 bases and J 3 bases, leaving 8 bases between the germline ends. CDR3 size: 12 residues. CDR3 nucleotides: TGTGCCAGCGTTCGAGACAAAAACATTCAGTACTTC. Translating gives CASVRDKNIQYF.

The chain couples TRBV6-5 to TRBJ2-3; tentative D call: TRBD2 (5 bases). Germline loops: CDR1 MNHEY, CDR2 SVGAGI. The CDR3 has 14 residues. The V and J ends lost 6 bases and 2 bases respectively, with 12 bases between them. The CDR3 protein is CASSQAGHTDTQYF. The CDR3 DNA is TGTGCCAGCAGCCAGGCGGGTCACACAGATACGCAGTATTTT.

This clone was counted between two and nine times. The chain carries TRBV11-2 and TRBJ1-5, with 7 bases aligning to TRBD1. This CDR3 has 17 residues. The germline V gene has CDR1 SGHAT and CDR2 FQNNGV. V lost 1 base, J lost 0 bases, and 6 bases stayed unmatched. This chain's CDR3 is CASSLGTGPYSNQPQHF. CDR3 in DNA: TGTGCCAGCAGCTTAGGGACAGGACCCTATAGCAATCAGCCCCAGCATTTT.

The V gene is TRBV5-1, the J gene TRBJ2-7; weak D call: TRBD1 (6 bases). CDR3 length equals 14 residues. The V end was cut by 2 bases, the J end by 0 bases, with 9 bases between. Looked up from germline, CDR1 is SGHRS and CDR2 is YFSETQ. The CDR3 sequence is CASSFRDNSYEQYF. Written as DNA, the CDR3 is TGCGCCAGCAGCTTTAGGGACAACTCCTACGAGCAGTACTTC.

This clone occurred once. The chain couples TRBV3-1 (or the pseudogene TRBV3-2) to TRBJ1-5; 7 bases align to TRBD1. V trimming: 1 base; J trimming: 4 bases; junction bases outside the gene matches: 7. The CDR3 sequence is 16 residues long. The germline gives CDR1 LGHDT, CDR2 YNNKEL (reference sequence). The CDR3 DNA is TGTGCCAGCAGCCAAGGGCCGGGACAGCTGAATCAGCCCCAGCATTTT. Translated, it gives CASSQGPGQLNQPQHF.